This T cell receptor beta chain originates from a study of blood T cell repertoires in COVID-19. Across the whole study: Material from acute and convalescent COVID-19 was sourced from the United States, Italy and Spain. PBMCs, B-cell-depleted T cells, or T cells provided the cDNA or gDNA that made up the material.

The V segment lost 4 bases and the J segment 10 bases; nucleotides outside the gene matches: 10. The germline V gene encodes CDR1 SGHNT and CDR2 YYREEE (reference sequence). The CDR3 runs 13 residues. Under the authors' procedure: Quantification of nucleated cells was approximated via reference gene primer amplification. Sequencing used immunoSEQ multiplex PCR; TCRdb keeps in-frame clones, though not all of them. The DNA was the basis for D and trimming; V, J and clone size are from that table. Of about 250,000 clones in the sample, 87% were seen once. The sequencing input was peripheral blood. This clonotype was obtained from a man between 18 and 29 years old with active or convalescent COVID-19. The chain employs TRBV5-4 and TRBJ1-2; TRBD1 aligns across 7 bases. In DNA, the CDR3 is TGTGCCAGCAGCCTTTCCGGGACAGCATCCTACACCTTC. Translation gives CASSLSGTASYTF.